Listed below are T cell receptor beta chains from one sample, sequenced in a study of blood T cell repertoires in COVID-19. Here immunoSEQ multiplex PCR was the method, and the copy in TCRdb shows in-frame clones only, minus some. The sample consists of 650,000 to 800,000 clones, about 90% of them appearing once. The sample consisted of peripheral blood. The source is a woman between 18 and 29 years old with acute or convalescent COVID-19. Both conserved end residues are part of each CDR3. Fields, in order: D gene, clone size, J gene, V gene, CDR3 protein, CDR3 DNA. A D gene is named only where the DNA matches it firmly. Only some rows state a clone size, as once, few, many or a class for expanded clones.

.	.	TRBJ1-4	TRBV3-1/TRBV3-2	CASSQGSGVREKLFF	TGTGCCAGCAGCCAAGGTAGCGGGGTGCGTGAAAAACTGTTTTTT
.	.	TRBJ1-1	TRBV9	CASSVGHLGGTEAFF	TGTGCCAGCAGCGTAGGACACCTTGGGGGGACTGAAGCTTTCTTT
TRBD1	.	TRBJ1-2	TRBV19	CASSWQGVYGYTF	TGTGCCAGTAGTTGGCAGGGGGTCTATGGCTACACCTTC
.	few	TRBJ2-2	TRBV19	CASSIGPGGSWDVAGELFF	TGTGCCAGTAGTATAGGTCCCGGTGGGAGTTGGGATGTAGCCGGGGAGCTGTTTTTT
.	.	TRBJ2-1	TRBV4-3	CASSQDRTAFYNEQFF	TGCGCCAGCAGCCAAGATCGGACAGCATTCTACAATGAGCAGTTCTTC
.	.	TRBJ2-3	TRBV4-3	CASSYGVGDTQYF	TGCGCCAGCAGCTACGGGGTTGGAGACACGCAGTATTTT
.	.	TRBJ1-3	TRBV3-1/TRBV3-2	CASSQDRLGRNTIYF	TGTGCCAGCAGCCAAGATCGACTGGGGAGGAACACCATATATTTT
.	.	TRBJ2-1	TRBV6-2/TRBV6-3	CASSLGAASYNEQFF	TGTGCCAGCAGTTTGGGCGCAGCCTCCTACAATGAGCAGTTCTTC
.	once	TRBJ1-1	TRBV2	CASSEATGAFF	TGTGCCAGCAGTGAAGCGACGGGGGCTTTCTTT
.	.	TRBJ1-2	TRBV5-1	CASSLPRTGMSEGYTF	TGCGCCAGCAGCTTGCCCCGCACAGGGATGAGTGAGGGCTACACCTTC
TRBD1	.	TRBJ1-6	TRBV11-2	CASSLTGKNSPLHF	TGTGCCAGCAGCTTGACAGGGAAGAATTCACCCCTCCACTTT
.	few	TRBJ1-5	TRBV7-2	CASSLGGGRNQPQHF	TGTGCCAGCAGCTTGGGGGGTGGGCGCAATCAGCCCCAGCATTTT
.	.	TRBJ2-2	TRBV2	CASLGHPGELFF	TGTGCCAGCCTTGGGCACCCCGGGGAGCTGTTTTTT
.	.	TRBJ1-5	TRBV12-5	CASGEGGGQPQHF	TGTGCTAGTGGGGAAGGGGGTGGGCAGCCCCAGCATTTT
TRBD1	once	TRBJ1-1	TRBV6-6	CASSGGQKGDTEAFF	TGTGCCAGCAGTGGGGGACAGAAGGGGGACACTGAAGCTTTCTTT
.	.	TRBJ2-5	TRBV7-7	CASSRQEDFYQETQYF	TGTGCCAGCAGCCGTCAGGAAGATTTCTACCAAGAGACCCAGTACTTC
TRBD1	.	TRBJ1-4	TRBV5-1	CASSLGQGFTEKLFF	TGCGCCAGCAGCCTAGGACAGGGATTCACTGAAAAACTGTTTTTT
.	.	TRBJ1-1	TRBV30	CAWSVPGGSDTEAFF	TGTGCCTGGAGTGTACCCGGGGGGTCGGACACTGAAGCTTTCTTT
TRBD1	.	TRBJ2-7	TRBV5-5	CASSLAGTGAYEQYF	TGTGCCAGCAGCTTGGCAGGGACAGGAGCTTACGAGCAGTACTTC
TRBD1	.	TRBJ2-3	TRBV5-6	CASSFGRGRGDTQYF	TGTGCCAGCAGCTTCGGCAGGGGGCGTGGAGATACGCAGTATTTT
.	once	TRBJ1-1	TRBV5-1	CASSFLQGNTEAFF	TGCGCCAGCAGCTTTCTGCAGGGGAACACTGAAGCTTTCTTT